This T cell receptor (beta chain) was identified in a study of blood T cells in healthy people across ages. General study results and limits: Unsorted PBMC material precluded a definitive naive versus antigen-experienced comparison.

CDR3 length: 15 residues. CDR1 is DFQATT, CDR2 SNEGSKA, per germline (reference sequence). The J segment lost 8 bases and the V segment lost 2 bases, leaving 9 bases of the junction unmatched. Primers used in a second PCR of roughly 7 to 12 cycles were a sample-barcoded 5' primer and a J-beta primer mix. At least 3 million CDR3-containing paired-end reads were obtained per sample. TCRdb ran MiXCR on the 5' RACE reads and lists one entry per CDR3 protein. The sample has around 900,000 distinct CDR3 sequences; 29% are singletons. On this clonotype: The antigen remains unidentified.

Sequenced sample: blood. This rearrangement joins TRBV20-1 to TRBJ2-1; TRBD2 aligns across 10 bases. The clonotype was recovered from a woman older than 75 in good health. As DNA, the CDR3 is TGCAGTGCTAGAAGGGAGCGGGGGGGCCATTATGAGCAGTTCTTC. Its translation: CSARRERGGHYEQFF.